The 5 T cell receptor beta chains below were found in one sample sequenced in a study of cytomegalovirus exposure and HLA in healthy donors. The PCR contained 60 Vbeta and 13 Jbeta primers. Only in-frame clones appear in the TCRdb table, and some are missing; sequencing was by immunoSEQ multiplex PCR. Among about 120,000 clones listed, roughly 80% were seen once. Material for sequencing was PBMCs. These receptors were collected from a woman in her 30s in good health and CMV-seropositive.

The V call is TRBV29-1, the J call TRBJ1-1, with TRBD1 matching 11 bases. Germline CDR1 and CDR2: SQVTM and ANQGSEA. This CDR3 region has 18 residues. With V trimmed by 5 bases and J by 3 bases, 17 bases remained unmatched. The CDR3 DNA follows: TGCAGCGTTCATAGTTGGGGACAGGGGGGATCCAGTGACACTGAAGCTTTCTTT. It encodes CSVHSWGQGGSSDTEAFF. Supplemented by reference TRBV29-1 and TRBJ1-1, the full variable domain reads SAVISQKPSRDICQRGTSLTIQCQVDSQVTMMFWYRQQPGQSLTLIATANQGSEATYESGFVIDKFPISRPNLTFSTLTVSNMSPEDSSIYLCSVHSWGQGGSSDTEAFFGQGTRLTVV.

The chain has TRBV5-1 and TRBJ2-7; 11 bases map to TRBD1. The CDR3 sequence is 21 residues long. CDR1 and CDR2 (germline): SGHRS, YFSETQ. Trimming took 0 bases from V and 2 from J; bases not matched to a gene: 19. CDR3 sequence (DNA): TGCGCCAGCAGCTTGGTGGGGACAGGGGGTCCCCAGAAGCTAGAGACCTACGAGCAGTACTTC. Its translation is CASSLVGTGGPQKLETYEQYF.

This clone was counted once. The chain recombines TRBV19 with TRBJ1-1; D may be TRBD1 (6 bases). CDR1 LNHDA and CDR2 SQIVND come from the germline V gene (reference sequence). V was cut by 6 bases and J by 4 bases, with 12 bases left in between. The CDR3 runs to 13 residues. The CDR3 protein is CASRPRGATEAFF. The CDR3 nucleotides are TGTGCCAGTAGGCCCAGGGGCGCCACTGAAGCTTTCTTT.

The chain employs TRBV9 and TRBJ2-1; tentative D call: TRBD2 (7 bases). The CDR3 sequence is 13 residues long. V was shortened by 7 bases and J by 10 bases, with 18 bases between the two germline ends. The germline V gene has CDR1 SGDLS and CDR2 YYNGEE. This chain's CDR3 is CASGDRGGREQFF. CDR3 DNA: TGTGCCAGCGGAGATAGGGGGGGCCGCGAGCAGTTCTTC.

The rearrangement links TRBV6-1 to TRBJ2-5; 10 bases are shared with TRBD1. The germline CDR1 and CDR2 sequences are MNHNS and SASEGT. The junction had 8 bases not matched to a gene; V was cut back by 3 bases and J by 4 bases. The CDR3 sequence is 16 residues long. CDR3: CASSELGQGYLETQYF. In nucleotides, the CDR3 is TGTGCCAGCAGTGAGTTGGGACAGGGGTATCTAGAGACCCAGTACTTC.